This T cell receptor (beta chain) was sequenced in a study of blood T cell repertoires in COVID-19 (TCRdb year 2020). Regarding the complete study: Collaborator samples came from the United States, Italy and Spain and covered acute and convalescent phases of COVID-19. The material from the prospective study consisted of cDNA or gDNA derived from T cells, B-cell-depleted T cells, or PBMCs. A de-identified subject ID, COVID-19 status, age in years and sex were almost always included in the sample metadata. Where available, HLA class I and class II types were taken from metadata supplied by the sample provider and were not determined by assay-based typing. Deeply sampled blood TCRbeta repertoires from subjects exposed to, actively infected with, or recovered from COVID-19 were included in the dataset. A freely available public database, intended as a resource for researchers studying the immune response to SARS-CoV-2, is where the repertoires were released. The samples were drawn from the first 160 participants of the ongoing ImmuneRACE study and from about 1,200 subjects provided by 6 global collaborators.

Broad study findings and their caveats: The amount of clinical and demographic metadata varied by source and participant and was provided uncurated.

The CDR3 sequence holds 17 residues, the cysteine and phenylalanine included. Just CDR3 DNA is preserved here, 51 bases in frame from base 1. V is shortened by 0 bases, J by 4 bases, and the region joining them spans 18 bases. Sequences SGHDN (CDR1) and FVKESK (CDR2) are obtained from the germline V gene. TCRbeta CDR3 regions were amplified from genomic DNA using the immunoSEQ Assay, a bias-controlled multiplex PCR. In the authors' own workflow: The number of nucleated cells in each sample was estimated by amplification of reference gene primers within the assay. To quantify the absolute abundance of each unique TCRbeta CDR3 rearrangement, sequence reads were collapsed and filtered. For each sample, productive Simpson clonality was calculated by taking the square root of Simpson's diversity index across productive rearrangements. TCRdb stores this immuneACCESS table with in-frame sequences only. Part of the clones is absent; in the studies checked, under half of the shortfall reflects unresolved V genes, and no reason is known for the rest. V, J and clone size are taken as reported in that table, and D and trimming were inferred from the DNA itself. This sample has 450,000 or so clones in its table, and around 89% of those were observed once. In total, the top ten clones hold approximately 1.5% of the sample.

One collaborating source in Seattle enrolled patients while the patients were actively infected and followed the patients over time throughout the course of disease. Each collaborating institution followed its own protocols to collect whole blood in K2EDTA tubes. For TCRbeta analysis, collaborator samples were shipped as frozen whole blood, as isolated PBMCs, or as DNA extracted from either sample type. Remarks on this clone: Its target antigen remains unknown. Nothing much larger sits one base from this clone, and base qualities are not available.

Sequenced material: peripheral blood. The V and J segments used are TRBV14 and TRBJ1-1; the D segment cannot be called with confidence. This TCR came from a woman in her 40s with COVID-19, enrolled during active disease. The DNA sequence is TGTGCCAGCAGCCAAGAGGAGGGAATATCCTGGGGCACTGAAGCTTTCTTT. This is translated as CASSQEEGISWGTEAFF.